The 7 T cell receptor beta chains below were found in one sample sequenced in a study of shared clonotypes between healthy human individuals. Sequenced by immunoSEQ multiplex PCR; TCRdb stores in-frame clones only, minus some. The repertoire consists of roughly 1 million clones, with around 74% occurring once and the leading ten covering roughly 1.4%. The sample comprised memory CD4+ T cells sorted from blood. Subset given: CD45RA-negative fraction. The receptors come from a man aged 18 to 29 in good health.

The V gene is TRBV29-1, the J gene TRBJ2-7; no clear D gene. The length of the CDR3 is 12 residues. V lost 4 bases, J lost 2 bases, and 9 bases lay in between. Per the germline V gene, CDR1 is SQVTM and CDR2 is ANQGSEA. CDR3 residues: CSVVAAAYEQYF. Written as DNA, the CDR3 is TGCAGCGTTGTAGCCGCTGCCTACGAGCAGTACTTC.

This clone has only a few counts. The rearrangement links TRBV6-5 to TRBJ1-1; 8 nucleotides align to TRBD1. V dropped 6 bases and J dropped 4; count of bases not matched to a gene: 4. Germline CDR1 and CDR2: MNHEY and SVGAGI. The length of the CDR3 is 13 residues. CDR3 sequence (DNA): TGTGCCAGCAGGCCACAGGGGGGCACTGAAGCTTTCTTT. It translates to CASRPQGGTEAFF.

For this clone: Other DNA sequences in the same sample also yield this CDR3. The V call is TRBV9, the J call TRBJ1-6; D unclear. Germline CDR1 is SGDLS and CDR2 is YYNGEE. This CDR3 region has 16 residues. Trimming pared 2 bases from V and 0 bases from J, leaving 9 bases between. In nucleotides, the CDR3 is TGTGCCAGCAGCGTCGAGGGCAGCTCCTATAATTCACCCCTCCACTTT. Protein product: CASSVEGSSYNSPLHF.

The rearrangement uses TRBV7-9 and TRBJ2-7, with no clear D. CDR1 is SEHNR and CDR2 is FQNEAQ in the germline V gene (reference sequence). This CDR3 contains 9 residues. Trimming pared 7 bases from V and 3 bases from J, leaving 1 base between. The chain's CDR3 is CASNYEQYF. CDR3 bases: TGTGCCAGCAACTACGAGCAGTACTTC.

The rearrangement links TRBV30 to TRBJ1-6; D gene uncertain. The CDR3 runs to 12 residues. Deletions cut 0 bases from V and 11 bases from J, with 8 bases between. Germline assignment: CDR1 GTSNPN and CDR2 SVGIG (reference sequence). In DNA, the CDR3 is TGTGCCTGGAGTGTCGGTTCGGCACCCCTCCACTTT. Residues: CAWSVGSAPLHF.

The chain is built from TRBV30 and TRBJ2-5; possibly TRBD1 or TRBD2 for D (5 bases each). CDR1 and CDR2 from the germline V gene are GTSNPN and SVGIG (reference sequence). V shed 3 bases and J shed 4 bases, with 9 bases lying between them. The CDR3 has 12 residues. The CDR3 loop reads CAWRRDGETQYF. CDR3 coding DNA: TGTGCCTGGAGGAGGGACGGAGAGACCCAGTACTTC.

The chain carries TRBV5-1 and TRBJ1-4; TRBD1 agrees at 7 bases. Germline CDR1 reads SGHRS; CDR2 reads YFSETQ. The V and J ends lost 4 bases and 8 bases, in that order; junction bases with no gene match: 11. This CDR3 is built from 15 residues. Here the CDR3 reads CASSPDRPGGEKLFF. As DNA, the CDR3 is TGCGCCAGCAGCCCGGACAGGCCGGGGGGGGAAAAACTGTTTTTT.